This TCR beta chain was observed in a study of T cell responses to AZD1222 COVID-19 vaccine. Clones were sequenced by immunoSEQ multiplex PCR, and TCRdb holds only the in-frame ones, with some missing. This table has tens of thousands of clones, 89% appearing once. This CDR3 comprises 12 residues. Trimming pared 5 bases from V and 3 bases from J, leaving 6 bases between. Germline lookup yields CDR1 SGHRS and CDR2 YFSETQ. The V gene is TRBV5-1, the J gene TRBJ1-3, with unresolved D. This clonotype originated in an adult in good health. The sample here was peripheral blood, taken on day 0 of AZD1222 vaccination. The CDR3 DNA is TGCGCCAGCAGTGGGGATGGAAACACCATATATTTT. Translation: CASSGDGNTIYF.